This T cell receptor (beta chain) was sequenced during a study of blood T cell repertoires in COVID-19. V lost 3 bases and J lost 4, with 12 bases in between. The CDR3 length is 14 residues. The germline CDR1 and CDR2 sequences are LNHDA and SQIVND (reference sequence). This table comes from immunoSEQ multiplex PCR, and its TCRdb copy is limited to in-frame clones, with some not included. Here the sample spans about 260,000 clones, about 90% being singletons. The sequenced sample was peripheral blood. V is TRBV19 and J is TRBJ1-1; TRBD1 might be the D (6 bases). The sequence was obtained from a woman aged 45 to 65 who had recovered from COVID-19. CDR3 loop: CASSIAGGVTEAFF. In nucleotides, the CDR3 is TGTGCCAGTAGTATTGCGGGGGGCGTCACTGAAGCTTTCTTT.